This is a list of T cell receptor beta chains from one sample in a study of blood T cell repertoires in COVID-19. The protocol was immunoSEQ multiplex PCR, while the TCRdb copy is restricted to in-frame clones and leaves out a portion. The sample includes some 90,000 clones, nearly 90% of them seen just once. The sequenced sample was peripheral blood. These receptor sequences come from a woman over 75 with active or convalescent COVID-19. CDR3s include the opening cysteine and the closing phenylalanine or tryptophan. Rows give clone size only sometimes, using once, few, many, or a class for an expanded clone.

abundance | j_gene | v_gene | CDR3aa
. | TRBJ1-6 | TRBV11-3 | CASSSRHFDSSYNSPLHF
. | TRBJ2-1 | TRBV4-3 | CASSQGTSGLPDNEQFF
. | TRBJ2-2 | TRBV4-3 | CASSQLSSGINTGELFF
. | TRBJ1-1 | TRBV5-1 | CASSLGGKQGKVTEAFF
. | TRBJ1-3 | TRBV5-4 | CASSIYRGNSGNTIYF
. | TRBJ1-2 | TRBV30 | CAWNPRQGDGYTF
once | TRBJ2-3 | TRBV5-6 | CASKLAGSTDTQYF
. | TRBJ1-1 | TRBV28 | CASGRSGQGVRFTEAFF
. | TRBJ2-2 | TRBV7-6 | CASSPDRVGTGELFF
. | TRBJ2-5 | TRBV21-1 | CASSKFPSGRYQETQYF
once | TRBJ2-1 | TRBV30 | CAWSVPPGLAGGRAYNEQFF
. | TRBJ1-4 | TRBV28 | CASRQGTINEKLFF
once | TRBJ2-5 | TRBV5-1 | CASSVSGAGLQETQYF
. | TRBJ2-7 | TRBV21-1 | CASSLGTGTGSGEQYF
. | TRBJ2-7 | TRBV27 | CASSPTSSYEQYF
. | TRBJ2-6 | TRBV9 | CASSVRVSSSGANVLTF
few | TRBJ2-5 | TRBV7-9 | CASSQTAQETQYF
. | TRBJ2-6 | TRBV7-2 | CASSPGVGSSGANVLTF
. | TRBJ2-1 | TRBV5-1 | CASSHSSTSGIFNEQFF
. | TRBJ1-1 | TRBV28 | CASRLRENTEAFF
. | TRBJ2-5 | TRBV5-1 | CASSLSLAAETQYF
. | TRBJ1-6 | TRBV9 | CASSVQTGGSPLHF